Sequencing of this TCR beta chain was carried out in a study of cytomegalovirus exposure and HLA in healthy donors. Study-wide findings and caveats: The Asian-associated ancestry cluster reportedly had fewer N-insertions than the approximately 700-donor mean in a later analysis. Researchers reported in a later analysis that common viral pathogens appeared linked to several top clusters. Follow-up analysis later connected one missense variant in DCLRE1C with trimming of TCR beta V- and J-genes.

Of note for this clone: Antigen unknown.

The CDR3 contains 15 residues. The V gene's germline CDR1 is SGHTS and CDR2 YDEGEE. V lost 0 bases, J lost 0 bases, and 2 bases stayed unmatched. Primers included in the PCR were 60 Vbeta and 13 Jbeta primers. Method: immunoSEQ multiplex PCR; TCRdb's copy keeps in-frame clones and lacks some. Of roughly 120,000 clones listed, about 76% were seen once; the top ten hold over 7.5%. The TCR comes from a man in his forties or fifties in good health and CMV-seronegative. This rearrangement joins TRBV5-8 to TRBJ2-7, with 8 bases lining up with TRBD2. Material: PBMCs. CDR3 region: CASSLVAGRSYEQYF. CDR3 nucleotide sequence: TGTGCCAGCAGCTTGGTAGCGGGACGCTCCTACGAGCAGTACTTC. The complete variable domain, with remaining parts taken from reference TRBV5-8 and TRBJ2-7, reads EAGVTQSPTHLIKTRGQQATLRCSPISGHTSVYWYQQALGLGLQFLLWYDEGEERNRGNFPPRFSGRQFPNYSSELNVNALELEDSALYLCASSLVAGRSYEQYFGPGTRLTVT.